These T cell receptor beta chains were read from a single sample in a study of blood T cell repertoires in COVID-19. Sequenced by immunoSEQ multiplex PCR; TCRdb stores in-frame clones only, minus some. The table shows about 220,000 clones, with roughly 88% occurring only once. The sample comprised peripheral blood. Every receptor here comes from a middle-aged man with active or convalescent COVID-19. CDR3s include the opening cysteine and the closing phenylalanine or tryptophan. The D gene is left open where the match is weak. Clone size appears in some rows only: once, few, many, or a class for an expanded clone.

d_call j_call clone_size v_call cdr3_aa cdr3_nt
NA TRBJ1-1 NA TRBV5-1 CASSLSPEGTEAFF TGCGCCAGCAGCTTGTCCCCGGAGGGCACTGAAGCTTTCTTT
TRBD1 TRBJ1-2 NA TRBV2 CASSGLDREKNGYTF TGTGCCAGCAGTGGATTGGACAGGGAGAAGAATGGCTACACCTTC
TRBD1 TRBJ2-3 NA TRBV19 CASSTWTGIVDTQYF TGTGCCAGTAGTACCTGGACAGGGATAGTGGATACGCAGTATTTT
TRBD1 TRBJ2-5 few TRBV2 CASRDRGETQYF TGTGCCAGCAGGGACAGGGGAGAGACCCAGTACTTC
TRBD2 TRBJ2-7 NA TRBV11-2 CASSRGDYSYEQYF TGTGCCAGCAGCCGGGGGGACTACTCCTACGAGCAGTACTTC
NA TRBJ2-7 NA TRBV5-1 CASSLPGASGSYEQYF TGCGCCAGCAGCCTACCGGGGGCTAGCGGATCCTACGAGCAGTACTTC
NA TRBJ1-1 few TRBV5-5 CASSFGGLLNTEAFF TGTGCCAGCAGCTTCGGTGGACTGCTGAACACTGAAGCTTTCTTT
NA TRBJ1-2 NA TRBV7-9 CASSLVGESYGYTF TGTGCCAGCAGCTTAGTCGGGGAGTCCTATGGCTACACCTTC
NA TRBJ1-2 NA TRBV6-5 CATTPAGFGGYTF TGTGCCACCACCCCCGCTGGCTTTGGTGGCTACACCTTC
NA TRBJ1-2 NA TRBV5-6 CASSRGGNYGYTF TGTGCCAGCAGCAGGGGAGGCAACTATGGCTACACCTTC
TRBD1 TRBJ2-1 NA TRBV3-1/TRBV3-2 CASSQQQWTGAEQFF TGTGCCAGCAGCCAACAACAGTGGACAGGGGCTGAGCAGTTCTTC
NA TRBJ1-3 NA TRBV7-2 CASSFSTGGNTIYF TGTGCCAGCAGCTTCTCGACGGGGGGAAACACCATATATTTT
TRBD1 TRBJ2-5 once TRBV5-1 CASSCRDRVQETQYF TGCGCCAGCAGCTGCCGGGACAGGGTCCAAGAGACCCAGTACTTC
TRBD2 TRBJ2-7 NA TRBV19 CASSPGLTYEQYF TGTGCCAGTAGTCCGGGACTAACCTACGAGCAGTACTTC
TRBD1 TRBJ1-4 NA TRBV5-3 CARSSRDRNEKLFF TGTGCCAGAAGCAGCCGGGACAGGAATGAAAAACTGTTTTTT
TRBD1 TRBJ1-5 NA TRBV19 CASSITGGFGNQPQHF TGTGCCAGTAGTATTACAGGGGGCTTCGGCAATCAGCCCCAGCATTTT
TRBD2 TRBJ2-3 NA TRBV29-1 CSAPGLGTDTQYF TGCAGCGCGCCGGGACTAGGCACAGATACGCAGTATTTT
NA TRBJ1-1 NA TRBV28 CASSLTRDRWGAEAFF TGTGCCAGCAGTTTAACCAGAGACCGGTGGGGGGCTGAAGCTTTCTTT
NA TRBJ2-7 NA TRBV9 CASSVDWGAYEQYF TGTGCCAGCAGCGTAGACTGGGGGGCCTACGAGCAGTACTTC
TRBD1 TRBJ1-5 NA TRBV29-1 CSVRTGAGQPQHF TGCAGCGTTCGGACAGGGGCAGGGCAGCCCCAGCATTTT
TRBD1 TRBJ2-5 NA TRBV5-4 CASSLPRTGEKTQYF TGTGCCAGCAGCTTGCCGAGGACAGGGGAAAAGACCCAGTACTTC
NA TRBJ1-2 few TRBV5-8 CASSGGIRRRIYGYTF TGTGCCAGCAGCGGGGGGATTCGACGCAGAATCTATGGCTACACCTTC
TRBD2 TRBJ2-7 NA TRBV5-6 CASSSGRDYASYEQYF TGTGCCAGCAGCTCGGGCCGGGACTACGCCTCCTACGAGCAGTACTTC
NA TRBJ1-1 NA TRBV4-3 CASSQEWQGNTEAFF TGCGCCAGCAGCCAAGAGTGGCAGGGGAACACTGAAGCTTTCTTT
TRBD1 TRBJ1-2 NA TRBV4-3 CASSQWDRGDGYTF TGCGCCAGCAGCCAATGGGACAGGGGCGATGGCTACACCTTC
TRBD1 TRBJ1-1 NA TRBV6-4 CASRGTGANTEAFF TGTGCCAGCAGGGGGACAGGGGCGAACACTGAAGCTTTCTTT
TRBD1 TRBJ1-6 NA TRBV16 CASSHGDRDSPLHF TGTGCCAGCAGCCACGGGGACAGGGATTCACCCCTCCACTTT
TRBD1 TRBJ1-6 NA TRBV7-2 CASSLTGGSNSPLHF TGTGCCAGCAGCTTGACAGGGGGCTCTAATTCACCCCTCCACTTT
NA TRBJ2-1 NA TRBV9 CASSVGPGGLGTYNEQFF TGTGCCAGCAGCGTAGGGCCGGGGGGCCTAGGTACCTACAATGAACAGTTCTTC